This TCR beta chain comes out of a study of cytomegalovirus exposure and HLA in healthy donors. Whole-study results and caveats: Rarity characterized most TCR sequences, yet some public TCRs appeared in many donors. Analyzed later, most CMV-associated TCR beta chains appeared HLA-restricted. Earlier analysis yielded a pattern in which most TCR beta V segments were productive about 90% or about 30% of the time.

The PCR ran on 60 Vbeta and 13 Jbeta primers. Authors' processing steps: The count from a later analysis was some 80 million unique TCR beta chains, approximately 9.9 million of them shared. Assay used: immunoSEQ multiplex PCR; TCRdb lists only in-frame clones, some missing. V, J and clone size derive from that table, while D and trimming were established from the DNA sequence. The sample gives 150,000 to 200,000 clones, roughly 87% of which show up once; around 0.21% is in the top ten. The CDR3 is 14 amino acids. V lost 4 bases, J lost 4 bases, and 6 bases stayed unmatched. Germline CDR1 SGHRS, CDR2 YFSETQ. With regard to this clone: Its specificity is unknown.

The TCR originated in a girl under two years old in good health and CMV-seronegative. The sample taken for sequencing was PBMCs. This chain links TRBV5-1 with TRBJ2-3, with 7 bases aligning to TRBD2. CDR3 DNA: TGCGCCAGCAGCCTGGGTCTAGCGGCAGATACGCAGTATTTT. It specifies CASSLGLAADTQYF.